There are many counts of the clone carrying this T cell receptor (beta chain). Its antigen is currently unknown. The data originate from a study of regulatory T cells in long-lasting Graves disease. Study-wide background: The study counted Graves' disease as persistent given over 5 years of antithyroid drugs and positive TSH receptor antibodies. Study-level findings and limits: Limited samples may have lowered accuracy. Segments TRBV28, TRBJ1-2 and TRBJ2-5 showed preferential usage in persistent disease.

Time point specified: persistent/refractory GD, antithyroid drugs over 5 years with positive TRAb. Preparation of the TCR library used RNA extracted from PBMCs. Patients all came to the study from an endocrinology department in Xi'an, China. Germline V gives CDR1 SGHVS, CDR2 FQNEAQ. Trimming at V came to 5 bases and at J to 6 bases, leaving 10 bases not matched to a gene. This CDR3 is built from 15 residues. According to the study, TCR beta libraries were built with iRepertoire HTBI primers and CDR3-region Arm-PCR. TCRdb recomputed calls from the multiplex PCR reads with MiXCR, one row per CDR3 protein. The sample records around 500,000 distinct CDR3 sequences, roughly 20% being singletons.

This specimen was peripheral blood mononuclear cells (PBMCs), taken when the disease was refractory, from a patient treated with antithyroid drugs. The chain has TRBV7-8 and TRBJ2-7; 10 bases fit TRBD1. This sequence was found in a female donor with Graves disease. CDR3 residues: CASSPGTGEEGEQYF. The CDR3 DNA follows: TGTGCCAGCAGCCCTGGGACAGGGGAGGAGGGCGAGCAGTACTTC.